The T cell receptor (beta chain) under discussion was sequenced for a study of T cell responses to AZD1222 COVID-19 vaccine. A note on this clone: Its antigen is not known.

Study-wide results and limits: No repertoire was sampled before or during the peak T cell response, only after it. Seropositivity was recorded at baseline in only a handful of AZD1222 recipients.

This CDR3 contains 12 residues. Per germline, CDR1 MNHEY and CDR2 SVGAGI. V dropped 8 bases and J dropped 3 bases, with 11 bases sitting between them. It was second doses at about 4 or about 12 weeks that were pooled. The data were produced by immunoSEQ multiplex PCR, yet TCRdb's version contains in-frame clones alone and is incomplete. The table records tens of thousands of clones, 85% to 90% of them present only once. This material consisted of peripheral blood, taken 28 days after the second AZD1222 dose. The chain has TRBV6-5 and TRBJ2-7, with a weak D call TRBD1 (5 bases). The sequence came from an adult who received the AZD1222 COVID-19 vaccine. The CDR3 spells CASGAPGYEQYF. The CDR3 nucleotides are TGTGCCAGCGGGGCCCCCGGCTACGAGCAGTACTTC.